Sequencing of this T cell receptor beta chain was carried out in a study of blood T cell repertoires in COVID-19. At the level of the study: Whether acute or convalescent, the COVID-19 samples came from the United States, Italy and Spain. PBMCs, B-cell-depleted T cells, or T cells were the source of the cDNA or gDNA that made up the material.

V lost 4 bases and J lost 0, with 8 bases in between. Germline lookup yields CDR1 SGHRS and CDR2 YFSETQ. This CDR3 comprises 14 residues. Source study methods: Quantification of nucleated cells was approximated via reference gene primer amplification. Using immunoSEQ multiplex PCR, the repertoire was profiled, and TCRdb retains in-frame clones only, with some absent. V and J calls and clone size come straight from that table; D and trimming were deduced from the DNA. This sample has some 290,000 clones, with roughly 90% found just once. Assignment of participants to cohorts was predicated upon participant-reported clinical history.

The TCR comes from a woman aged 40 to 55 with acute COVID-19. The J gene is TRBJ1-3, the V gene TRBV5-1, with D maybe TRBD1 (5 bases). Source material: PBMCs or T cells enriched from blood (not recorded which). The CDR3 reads CASSSGTSGNTIYF. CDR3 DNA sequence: TGCGCCAGCAGCAGCGGGACCTCTGGAAACACCATATATTTT.